This paragraph reports one TCR beta chain. V was pared by 6 bases and J by 4 bases, with 13 bases between. CDR3 size: 14 residues. Germline V gene lookup returns CDR1 SNHLY and CDR2 FYNNEI. Produced via immunoSEQ multiplex PCR; TCRdb's table is partial and in-frame only. In the table there are about 180,000 clones, about 85% of which are singletons. This entry is derived from a study of blood T cell repertoires in COVID-19. Study details: COVID-19 samples from acute and convalescent phases originated in the United States, Italy and Spain.

Either two negative PCRs, clearance, or symptom resolution qualified Cohort 3 donors as recovered. The chain has TRBV2 and TRBJ1-3, with D perhaps matching TRBD1 (6 bases). The sequencing sample was made of PBMCs or T cells enriched from blood (not recorded which). The sequence was collected from a man aged 35 to 55 who had recovered from COVID-19. Here the CDR3 reads CASRVQGSGNTIYF. In DNA form, the CDR3 reads TGTGCCAGCAGAGTACAGGGTTCAGGAAACACCATATATTTT.